Listed here are 5 T cell receptor beta chains from one sample, sequenced in a study of T cell repertoires in cytomegalovirus infection (dated by TCRdb to the late 2010s). Instrument used: Illumina HiSeq 1500. TCRdb passed the public sequencing reads through fastp at Q25 and MiXCR, retaining productive beta sequences. Rows matching on CDR3 protein sequence are summarized as one entry with the most common DNA and genes. The sample table shows hundreds of thousands of distinct CDR3 sequences, and 30% to 35% are seen once. About a sixth of the sample is in the top ten clones. Which antigens these TCRs recognize remains unknown. In the paper's terms, the treatment or condition label means: in vitro stimulation with specific CMV peptide epitopes to enrich CMV-specific T cells. The sequenced sample was cultured PBMCs, obtained from culture after CMV antigen stimulation. The receptors derive from a human donor in good health (CMV status not recorded). Some clones in this sample may be carry-over from other donors' samples.

The CDR3 is CSARDEWRGGNYGYTF. The CDR3 DNA sequence: TGCAGTGCTAGAGATGAGTGGAGGGGGGGTAACTATGGCTACACCTTC. The chain links TRBV20-1 to TRBJ1-2; perhaps TRBD1 as D (6 bases). This CDR3 contains 16 residues. Trimming shortened V by 0 bases and J by 1 base, and 15 bases separated the two germline ends. Germline loops: CDR1 DFQATT, CDR2 SNEGSKA (reference sequence).

This chain links TRBV19 with TRBJ2-2; tentative D call: TRBD2 (6 bases). V shed 3 bases and J shed 7 bases, with 12 bases lying between them. From germline, CDR1 is LNHDA and CDR2 SQIVND (reference sequence). The length of the CDR3 is 14 residues. CDR3 protein: CASSIGTAVGELFF. The CDR3 region has the DNA TGTGCCAGTAGTATCGGGACTGCCGTCGGGGAGCTGTTTTTT.

The genes are TRBV20-1 and TRBJ2-7, with 13 bases fitting TRBD2. V was clipped by 5 bases and J by 4 bases; unmatched bases: 2. The CDR3 has 13 residues. Germline V gene lookup returns CDR1 DFQATT and CDR2 SNEGSKA (reference sequence). The CDR3 reads CSAVTSGGYEQYF. For the CDR3, the DNA is TGCAGTGCTGTGACTAGCGGGGGGTACGAGCAGTACTTC.

This clonotype was counted only a few times. The rearrangement links TRBV12-5 to TRBJ2-7, with D perhaps matching TRBD2 (6 bases). The CDR3 sequence is 12 residues long. The germline CDR1 and CDR2 sequences are LGHNT and FRNRAP. The germline V and J ends were trimmed by 2 bases and 7 bases, with 9 bases remaining between them. The CDR3 nucleotides read TGTGCTAGTGGTTTGAACCGGGGGGAGCAGTACGTC. Translation: CASGLNRGEQYV.

This chain links TRBV28 with TRBJ2-4, with D tentatively TRBD2 (5 bases). Per the germline V gene, CDR1 is MDHEN and CDR2 is SYDVKM. Trimming took off 7 bases at V and 1 base at J, with 8 bases between the two ends. CDR3 size: 13 residues. CDR3: CASTPGAKNIQYF. The CDR3 nucleotides read TGTGCCAGCACTCCGGGGGCCAAAAACATTCAGTACTTC.